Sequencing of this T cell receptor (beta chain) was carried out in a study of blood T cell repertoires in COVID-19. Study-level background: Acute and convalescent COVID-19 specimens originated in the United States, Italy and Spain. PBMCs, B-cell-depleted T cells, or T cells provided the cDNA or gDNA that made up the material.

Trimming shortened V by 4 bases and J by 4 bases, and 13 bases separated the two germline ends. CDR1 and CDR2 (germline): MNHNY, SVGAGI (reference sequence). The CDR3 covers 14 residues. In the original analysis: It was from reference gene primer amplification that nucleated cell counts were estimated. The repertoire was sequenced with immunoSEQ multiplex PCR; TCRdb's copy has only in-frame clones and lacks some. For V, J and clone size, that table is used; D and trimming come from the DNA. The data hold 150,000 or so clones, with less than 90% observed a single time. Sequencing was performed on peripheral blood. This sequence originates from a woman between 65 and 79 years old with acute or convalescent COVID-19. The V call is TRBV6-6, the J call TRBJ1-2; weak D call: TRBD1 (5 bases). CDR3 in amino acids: CASSSLQDIYGYTF. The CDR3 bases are TGTGCCAGCAGTTCCCTCCAGGACATCTATGGCTACACCTTC.